A single T cell receptor beta chain is shown here with its context. Germline V gene data show CDR1 as LNHNV and CDR2 as YYDKDF (reference sequence). This CDR3 spans 12 amino acids. Trimming cost V 9 bases and J 3 bases; bases outside gene matches: 4. Seattle's enrolled individuals joined amid active infection and were then monitored longitudinally. As handled by the study authors: Amplification of reference gene primers provided the estimated nucleated cell counts. Sequencing was performed with immunoSEQ multiplex PCR; in TCRdb, only in-frame clones are kept and a portion is missing. The D gene and trimming were derived from the DNA, and the V and J assignments and clone size from that table. The sample carries roughly 500,000 clones, approximately 92% recorded once. The sample originates from a study of blood T cell repertoires in COVID-19. Looking at the study overall: Acute and convalescent COVID-19 samples came from the United States, Italy and Spain. Sources were T cells, B-cell-depleted T cells, or PBMCs; the material itself was cDNA or gDNA.

Sequences were obtained from peripheral blood. This TCR was sampled from a man in his late teens or twenties with COVID-19, enrolled during active disease. The gene calls are TRBV15 and TRBJ2-5, with 7 positions matching TRBD1. In nucleotides, the CDR3 is TGTGCCACAGGGGGCGCGAAAGAGACCCAGTACTTC. It encodes CATGGAKETQYF.